One and the same sample provided the 30 T cell receptor beta chains below, sequenced in a study of identical twins. TCRdb re-called the 5' RACE reads through MiXCR, storing one row per CDR3 protein. The sample holds about 550,000 distinct CDR3 sequences, approximately 20% seen once. These same records also appear under a second study, on yellow fever vaccine responses in identical twins.

The sample taken for sequencing was CD4+ T cells sorted from blood. Receptor source: a woman in her late teens or twenties in good health.

The chain combines TRBV20-1 with TRBJ1-2; TRBD1 matches 8 bases. The CDR3 spans 14 residues. Trimming cost V 1 base and J 3 bases; bases outside gene matches: 4. Germline V gives CDR1 DFQATT, CDR2 SNEGSKA (reference sequence). The CDR3 region has the DNA TGCAGTGCTAGAGCCCGACAGGGGTACTATGGCTACACCTTC. The encoded protein is CSARARQGYYGYTF.

The chain carries TRBV7-9 and TRBJ2-6; tentative D call: TRBD1 (6 bases). This CDR3 has 16 residues. Germline CDR1 SEHNR, CDR2 FQNEAQ (reference sequence). Trimming stripped 1 base from V and 3 bases from J, with 10 bases between. CDR3 coding DNA: TGTGCCAGCAGCTTAGTCAGGGGATTTGGGGCCAACGTCCTGACTTTC. It specifies CASSLVRGFGANVLTF.

This clonotype was seen only a few times. The CDR3 DNA sequence: TGCAGCGTTGATCGAGGGGGAAACTATGGCTACACCTTC. Its protein is CSVDRGGNYGYTF. The J gene is TRBJ1-2, the V gene TRBV29-1; maybe TRBD1 (6 bases). V was cut by 3 bases and J by 2 bases, with 10 bases left in between. The CDR3 contains 13 residues. Germline V gene lookup returns CDR1 SQVTM and CDR2 ANQGSEA. The full variable domain, rest sourced from reference TRBV29-1 and TRBJ1-2, is SAVISQKPSRDICQRGTSLTIQCQVDSQVTMMFWYRQQPGQSLTLIATANQGSEATYESGFVIDKFPISRPNLTFSTLTVSNMSPEDSSIYLCSVDRGGNYGYTFGSGTRLTVV.

The V call is TRBV6-6, the J call TRBJ1-5, with D perhaps matching TRBD1 (6 bases). The CDR3 consists of 13 residues. Germline V CDR1 and CDR2: MNHNY, SVGAGI (reference sequence). V lost 6 bases to trimming and J lost 8 bases, with 14 bases between them. Written as DNA, the CDR3 is TGTGCCAGCAGCGACAGGTGGAGCGAGCCCCAGCATTTT. It codes for CASSDRWSEPQHF.

The chain couples TRBV3-1 to TRBJ2-3; D is undetermined. This CDR3 contains 11 residues. V lost 0 bases and J lost 8, with 3 bases in between. Germline V gene data show CDR1 as LGHDT and CDR2 as YNNKEL (reference sequence). For the CDR3, the DNA is TGTGCCAGCAGCCAAGATAGTACGCAGTATTTT. Translating gives CASSQDSTQYF.

This clonotype was observed a few times. DNA for the CDR3: TGTGCTAGCACACACGGACTAGCTGGCGAGCAGTACGTC. It specifies CASTHGLAGEQYV. The rearrangement joins TRBV12-5 to TRBJ2-7; 8 nucleotides line up with TRBD2. J was trimmed by 6 bases and V by 9 bases; bases with no gene match: 10. The CDR3 length is 13 residues. Per the germline V gene, CDR1 is LGHNT and CDR2 is FRNRAP.

In its sample, this clonotype was seen a few times. CDR3 protein: CASSLESYEQYV. In DNA form, the CDR3 reads TGTGCCAGCAGTTTGGAATCCTACGAGCAGTACGTC. This sequence joins TRBV12-3 or TRBV12-4 and TRBJ2-7; D gene unclear. This CDR3 region has 12 residues. The germline V and J ends were trimmed by 3 bases and 1 base, with 4 bases remaining between them.

This clonotype was seen more than once but under ten times. This rearrangement joins TRBV4-1 to TRBJ2-7, with 10 bases aligning to TRBD2. This CDR3 spans 19 amino acids. The V segment lost 3 bases and the J segment 2 bases; nucleotides outside the gene matches: 16. CDR1 is MGHRA, CDR2 YSYEKL, per germline. CDR3 amino acids: CASSQGSSGGIISPYEQYV. The CDR3, as DNA: TGCGCCAGCAGCCAGGGGTCTAGCGGGGGAATTATCTCACCCTACGAGCAGTACGTC.

The chain uses TRBV28 and TRBJ2-2; 12 nucleotides line up with TRBD2. The CDR3 contains 18 residues. From germline, CDR1 is MDHEN and CDR2 SYDVKM. The J segment lost 4 bases and the V segment lost 1 base, leaving 7 bases of the junction unmatched. The DNA for the CDR3 is TGTGCCAGCAGTTTATACCCTAGCGGGAGGGGCCCCACCGGGGAGCTGTTTTTT. It codes for CASSLYPSGRGPTGELFF.

This clonotype was recorded at least ten times. The V and J genes are TRBV20-1 and TRBJ2-3; D not certain. The CDR3 is 13 residues long. Germline loops: CDR1 DFQATT, CDR2 SNEGSKA (reference sequence). V lost 2 bases, J lost 0 bases, and 6 bases lay in between. The CDR3 loop reads CSARLGSTDTQYF. DNA of the CDR3: TGCAGTGCTAGACTCGGGAGCACAGATACGCAGTATTTT.

This clonotype was seen more than once but under ten times. At one end the junction does not follow the germline gene, possibly because of a read error. Here the CDR3 reads CASSKDRGSYNEQFF. The CDR3 nucleotides are TGTGCCAGCAGCAAAGACAGGGGTTCCTACAATGAGCAGTTCTTC. V is TRBV3-1 and J is TRBJ2-1; 8 bases fit TRBD1. The CDR3 runs to 15 residues. Germline-derived CDR1 and CDR2 are LGHDT and YNNKEL (reference sequence).

This chain links TRBV5-1 with TRBJ1-1, with 9 bases identical to TRBD1. Germline loops: CDR1 SGHRS, CDR2 YFSETQ. This CDR3 is built from 15 residues. Losses at the gene ends were 1 base for V and 6 bases for J; bases not matched to a gene: 7. CDR3 DNA sequence: TGCGCCAGCAGCTTGACCGAGACAGGGGGAGCTGAAGCTTTCTTT. It translates to CASSLTETGGAEAFF.

This clonotype was counted only a few times. The chain combines TRBV20-1 with TRBJ2-7; TRBD2 might be the D (6 bases). V was clipped by 6 bases and J by 0 bases, with 12 bases between them. The germline gives CDR1 DFQATT, CDR2 SNEGSKA (reference sequence). The CDR3 spans 13 residues. The CDR3 region is CSAEGGSSYEQYF. The CDR3 region has the DNA TGCAGTGCCGAAGGAGGGAGCTCCTACGAGCAGTACTTC.

The rearrangement links TRBV5-1 to TRBJ2-2; D might be TRBD1 (6 bases). The CDR3 is made up of 15 amino acids. V gave up 0 bases and J gave up 7 bases, with 13 bases separating them. Germline values: CDR1 SGHRS, CDR2 YFSETQ. CDR3 protein: CASSLEAGTRGELFF. CDR3 nucleotide sequence: TGCGCCAGCAGCTTGGAGGCAGGGACACGCGGGGAGCTGTTTTTT.

J is TRBJ1-1 and V is TRBV5-1; the match to TRBD1 covers 8 bases. J was trimmed by 2 bases and V by 3 bases; bases with no gene match: 9. Germline V lookup: CDR1 SGHRS, CDR2 YFSETQ. This CDR3 comprises 16 residues. CDR3 amino acids: CASSWAPGQGNTEAFF. The CDR3 bases are TGCGCCAGCAGCTGGGCCCCCGGACAGGGAAACACTGAAGCTTTCTTT.

This sequence joins TRBV7-6 and TRBJ2-1; TRBD1 agrees at 7 bases. Germline values: CDR1 SGHVS, CDR2 FNYEAQ. CDR3 length: 17 residues. Trimming removed 1 base from V and 1 base from J; junction bases left unmatched: 7. CDR3 residues: CASSLGRQGKSYNEQFF. The CDR3 bases are TGTGCCAGCAGCTTAGGTAGACAGGGAAAATCCTACAATGAGCAGTTCTTC. Full variable domain (remainder filled in from reference TRBV7-6 and TRBJ2-1): GAGVSQSPRYKVTKRGQDVALRCDPISGHVSLYWYRQALGQGPEFLTYFNYEAQQDKSGLPNDRFSAERPEGSISTLTIQRTEQRDSAMYRCASSLGRQGKSYNEQFFGPGTRLTVL.

This clonotype was seen only a few times. This chain's CDR3 is CASSPRTESYEQYF. The CDR3 bases are TGTGCCAGCAGCCCCCGGACAGAATCCTACGAGCAGTACTTC. The rearrangement joins TRBV7-2 to TRBJ2-7, with D possibly being TRBD1 (6 bases). Germline CDR1 SGHTA, CDR2 FQGNSA. V dropped 5 bases and J dropped 1 base, with 12 bases sitting between them. CDR3 length equals 14 residues.

This clonotype was observed a few times. The chain couples TRBV12-3 or TRBV12-4 to TRBJ2-3, with 7 bases lining up with TRBD2. Losses at the gene ends were 7 bases for V and 2 bases for J; bases not matched to a gene: 3. This CDR3 comprises 13 residues. The CDR3 DNA sequence: TGTGCCAGCATTCTAGCGGCCACAGATACGCAGTATTTT. Residues: CASILAATDTQYF.

This chain uses TRBV2 with TRBJ2-3; 15 nucleotides align to TRBD2. Unmatched junction bases numbered 13, after V lost 6 bases and J lost 0 bases. This CDR3 is built from 20 residues. From germline, CDR1 is SNHLY and CDR2 FYNNEI. CDR3 bases: TGTGCCAGCAGAGTGTTTCCCGGGACTAGCGGGAGGCCTAGCACAGATACGCAGTATTTT. Translated, it gives CASRVFPGTSGRPSTDTQYF.

The genes are TRBV5-1 and TRBJ2-6, with 7 positions matching TRBD1. J lost 4 bases, V lost 0 bases, and 10 bases had no gene match. The germline V gene encodes CDR1 SGHRS and CDR2 YFSETQ. CDR3 size: 18 residues. The CDR3 protein is CASSLGYSTGPGANVLTF. The CDR3 bases are TGCGCCAGCAGCTTGGGTTATTCGACAGGGCCCGGGGCCAACGTCCTGACTTTC.

The chain has TRBV12-3 or TRBV12-4 and TRBJ1-1; no reliable D call. The CDR3 extends over 12 amino acids. V shed 2 bases and J shed 11 bases, with 12 bases lying between them. The CDR3: CASSLQVAGAFF. The DNA of the CDR3 is TGTGCCAGCAGTTTACAGGTCGCCGGGGCTTTCTTT.

This chain connects TRBV11-2 to TRBJ1-1; possible D gene TRBD1, 6 bases. There are 14 residues in the CDR3. Germline V gene data show CDR1 as SGHAT and CDR2 as FQNNGV. The V end lost 5 bases, the J end lost 4 bases, and 14 bases lay between the germline ends. As DNA, the CDR3 is TGTGCCAGCAGCAAGGGGGAGAGGGGCACTGAAGCTTTCTTT. This codes for CASSKGERGTEAFF.

The chain carries TRBV6-1 and TRBJ1-5; D remains ambiguous. V was shortened by 3 bases and J by 2 bases, with 8 bases between the two germline ends. Looked up from germline, CDR1 is MNHNS and CDR2 is SASEGT. The CDR3 is 14 residues long. CDR3 in amino acids: CASSDFGGNQPQHF. In nucleotides, the CDR3 is TGTGCCAGCAGTGATTTCGGGGGCAATCAGCCCCAGCATTTT.

This clonotype was observed a handful of times. The V gene is TRBV18, the J gene TRBJ2-5; D is ambiguous. Germline CDR1 and CDR2: KGHSH and LQKENI. The CDR3 has 14 residues. The ends were cut back, 0 bases at V and 1 base at J, with 6 bases in the middle. The CDR3 reads CASSPPGTQETQYF. CDR3 bases: TGTGCCAGCTCACCACCGGGAACCCAAGAGACCCAGTACTTC.

V and J are TRBV6-1 and TRBJ1-6; 9 bases are shared with TRBD1. Per the germline V gene, CDR1 is MNHNS and CDR2 is SASEGT. CDR3 length: 14 residues. After removal of 3 bases from V and 7 bases from J, the junction contained 1 base not matched to a gene. The CDR3 spells CASSDGQGNSPLHF. The DNA of the CDR3 is TGTGCCAGCAGTGACGGACAGGGGAATTCACCCCTCCACTTT.

This clonotype was observed a few times. The V and J genes are TRBV20-1 and TRBJ2-1; D is unclear. The V end lost 6 bases, the J end lost 5 bases, and 14 bases lay between the germline ends. Germline CDR1 DFQATT, CDR2 SNEGSKA (reference sequence). The CDR3 is 13 residues long. DNA for the CDR3: TGCAGTGCCGCGCAGAGAAGCGACAATGAGCAGTTCTTC. Translated, it gives CSAAQRSDNEQFF.

The V call is TRBV5-1, the J call TRBJ2-3; TRBD1 agrees at 7 bases. The CDR3 spans 17 residues. Germline lookup yields CDR1 SGHRS and CDR2 YFSETQ. V was pared by 0 bases and J by 1 base, with 8 bases of the junction left unmatched. The CDR3 sequence: CASSLALQGYGTDTQYF. DNA for the CDR3: TGCGCCAGCAGCTTGGCCCTACAGGGGTACGGCACAGATACGCAGTATTTT.

The V gene is TRBV4-1, the J gene TRBJ2-3; TRBD2 matches 8 bases. The CDR3 has 15 amino acids. J lost 6 bases, V lost 1 base, and 6 bases had no gene match. Germline V gives CDR1 MGHRA, CDR2 YSYEKL. The CDR3 loop is CASSQVGTSIDTQYF. CDR3 bases: TGCGCCAGCAGCCAAGTTGGGACTAGTATCGATACGCAGTATTTT.

This clonotype has just a few counts. J is TRBJ2-3 and V is TRBV20-1; D possibly corresponds to TRBD2 (5 bases). Per germline, CDR1 DFQATT and CDR2 SNEGSKA (reference sequence). Trimming pared 0 bases from V and 6 bases from J, leaving 25 bases between. CDR3 length equals 18 residues. The CDR3 protein is CSARDHLGGFEPKDTQYF. The CDR3 coding sequence is TGCAGTGCTAGAGATCATTTGGGCGGGTTCGAACCAAAGGATACGCAGTATTTT.

The rearrangement links TRBV5-5 to TRBJ2-1, with TRBD2 as a possible D gene (5 bases). The V gene's germline CDR1 is SGHKS and CDR2 YYEKEE (reference sequence). With 3 bases removed from V and 3 bases from J, the gap between germline ends came to 7 bases. The length of the CDR3 is 13 residues. The CDR3 nucleotides read TGTGCCAGCAGCTCCGGGATCTACAATGAGCAGTTCTTC. It encodes CASSSGIYNEQFF.